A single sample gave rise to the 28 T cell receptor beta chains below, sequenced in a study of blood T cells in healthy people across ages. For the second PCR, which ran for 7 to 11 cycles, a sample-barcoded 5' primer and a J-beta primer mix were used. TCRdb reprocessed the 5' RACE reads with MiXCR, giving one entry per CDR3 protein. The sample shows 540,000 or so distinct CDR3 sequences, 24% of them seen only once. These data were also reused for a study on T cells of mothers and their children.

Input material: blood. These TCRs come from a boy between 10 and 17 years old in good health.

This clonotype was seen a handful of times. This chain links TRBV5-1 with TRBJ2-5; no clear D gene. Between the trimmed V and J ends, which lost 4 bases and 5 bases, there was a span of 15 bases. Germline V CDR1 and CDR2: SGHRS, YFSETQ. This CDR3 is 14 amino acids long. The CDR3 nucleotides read TGCGCCAGCAGCCCTGAAAAGAGTCGGGAGACCCAGTACTTC. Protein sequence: CASSPEKSRETQYF.

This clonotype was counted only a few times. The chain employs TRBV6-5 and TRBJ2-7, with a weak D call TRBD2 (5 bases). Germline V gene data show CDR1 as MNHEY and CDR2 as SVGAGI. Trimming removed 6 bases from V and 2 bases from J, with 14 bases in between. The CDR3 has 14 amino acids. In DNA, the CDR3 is TGTGCCAGCAGCTCGCGGGCTAGCACCTACGAGCAGTACTTC. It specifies CASSSRASTYEQYF.

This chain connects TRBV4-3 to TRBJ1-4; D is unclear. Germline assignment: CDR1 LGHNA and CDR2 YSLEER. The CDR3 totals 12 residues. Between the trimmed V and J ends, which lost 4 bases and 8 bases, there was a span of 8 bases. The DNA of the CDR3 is TGCGCCAGCAGCCTAAGGATGGAAAAACTGTTTTTT. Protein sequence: CASSLRMEKLFF.

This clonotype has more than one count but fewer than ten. The CDR3 region has the DNA TGTGCCAGCAGCTTGGATGGGGAGGTCGGTCAGCCCCAGCATTTT. Protein: CASSLDGEVGQPQHF. The gene calls are TRBV5-5 and TRBJ1-5; no clear D gene. Germline V CDR1 and CDR2: SGHKS, YYEKEE (reference sequence). V dropped 0 bases and J dropped 6 bases, with 13 bases sitting between them. This CDR3 contains 15 residues.

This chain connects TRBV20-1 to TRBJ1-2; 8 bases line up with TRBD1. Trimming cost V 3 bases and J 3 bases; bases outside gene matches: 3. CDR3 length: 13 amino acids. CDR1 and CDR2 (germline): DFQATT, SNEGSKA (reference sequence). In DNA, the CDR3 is TGCAGTGCTAGGACAGGGGAATACTATGGCTACACCTTC. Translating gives CSARTGEYYGYTF.

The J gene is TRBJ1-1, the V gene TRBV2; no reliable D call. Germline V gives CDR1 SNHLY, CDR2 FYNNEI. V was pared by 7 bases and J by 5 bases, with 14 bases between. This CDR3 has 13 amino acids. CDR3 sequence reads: CASKGLPLTEAFF. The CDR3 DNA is TGTGCCAGCAAGGGCCTACCCTTAACTGAAGCTTTCTTT.

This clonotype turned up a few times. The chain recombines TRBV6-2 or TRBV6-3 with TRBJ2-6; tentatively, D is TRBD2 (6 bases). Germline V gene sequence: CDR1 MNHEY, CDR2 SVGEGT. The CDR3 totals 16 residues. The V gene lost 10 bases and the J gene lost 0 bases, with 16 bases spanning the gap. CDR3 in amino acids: CATTGLPTSGANVLTF. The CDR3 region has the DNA TGTGCCACTACGGGACTCCCGACCTCTGGGGCCAACGTCCTGACTTTC.

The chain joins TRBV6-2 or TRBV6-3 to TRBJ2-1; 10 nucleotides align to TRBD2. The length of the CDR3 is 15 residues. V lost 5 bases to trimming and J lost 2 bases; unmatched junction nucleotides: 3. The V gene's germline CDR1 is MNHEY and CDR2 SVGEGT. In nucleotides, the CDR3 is TGTGCCAGCAGTACAGCGGGGGGGGCCTACAATGAGCAGTTCTTC. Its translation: CASSTAGGAYNEQFF.

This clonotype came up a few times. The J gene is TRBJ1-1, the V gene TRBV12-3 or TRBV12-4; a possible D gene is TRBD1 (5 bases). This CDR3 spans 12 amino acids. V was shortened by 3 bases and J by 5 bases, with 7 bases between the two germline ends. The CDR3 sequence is CASSFKGTEAFF. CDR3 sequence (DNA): TGTGCCAGCAGTTTTAAGGGGACTGAAGCTTTCTTT.

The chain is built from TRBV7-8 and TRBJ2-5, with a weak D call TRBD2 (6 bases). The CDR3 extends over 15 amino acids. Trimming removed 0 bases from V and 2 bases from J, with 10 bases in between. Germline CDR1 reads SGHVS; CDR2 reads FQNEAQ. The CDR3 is CASSLAGDLQETQYF. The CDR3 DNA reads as TGTGCCAGCAGCTTAGCCGGGGACTTACAAGAGACCCAGTACTTC.

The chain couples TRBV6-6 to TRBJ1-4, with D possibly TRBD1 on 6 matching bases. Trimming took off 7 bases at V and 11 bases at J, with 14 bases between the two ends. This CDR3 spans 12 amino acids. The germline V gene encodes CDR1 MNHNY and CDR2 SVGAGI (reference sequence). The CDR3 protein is CASTEGGHKLFF. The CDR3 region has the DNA TGTGCCAGCACGGAGGGGGGGCATAAACTGTTTTTT.

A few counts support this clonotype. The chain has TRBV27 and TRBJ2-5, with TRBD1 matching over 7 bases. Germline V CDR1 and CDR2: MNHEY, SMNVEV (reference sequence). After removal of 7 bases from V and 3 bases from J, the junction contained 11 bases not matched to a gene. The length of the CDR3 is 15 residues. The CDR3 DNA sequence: TGTGCCAGCAACCCGACAGGGTTCGAGAAAGAGACCCAGTACTTC. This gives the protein CASNPTGFEKETQYF.

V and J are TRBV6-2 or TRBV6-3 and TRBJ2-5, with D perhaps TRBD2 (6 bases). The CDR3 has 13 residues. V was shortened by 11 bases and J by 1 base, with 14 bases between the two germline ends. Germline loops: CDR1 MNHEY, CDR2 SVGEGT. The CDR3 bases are TGTGCCGGTAGCGGACGACTCCAAGAGACCCAGTACTTC. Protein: CAGSGRLQETQYF.

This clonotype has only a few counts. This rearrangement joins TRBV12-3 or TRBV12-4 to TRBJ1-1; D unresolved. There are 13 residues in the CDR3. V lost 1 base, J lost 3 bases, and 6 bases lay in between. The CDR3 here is CASSLVPHTEAFF. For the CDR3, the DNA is TGTGCCAGCAGTTTAGTGCCGCACACTGAAGCTTTCTTT.

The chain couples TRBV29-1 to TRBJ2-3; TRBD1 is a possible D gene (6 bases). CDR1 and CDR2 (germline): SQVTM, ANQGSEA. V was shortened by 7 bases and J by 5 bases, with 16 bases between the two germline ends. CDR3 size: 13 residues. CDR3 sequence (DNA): TGCAGCGGATCCTACCGGGACATAGATACGCAGTATTTT. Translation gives CSGSYRDIDTQYF.

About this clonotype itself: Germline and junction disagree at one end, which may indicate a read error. CDR3 sequence (DNA): TGTACCAGCAGTTTATTGGGGTTAGCGGGGAGCAAGCAGGAGACCCAGTACTTC. It codes for CTSSLLGLAGSKQETQYF. The chain uses TRBV28 and TRBJ2-5, with 8 bases identical to TRBD2. From germline, CDR1 is MDHEN and CDR2 SYDVKM. The CDR3 extends over 18 amino acids.

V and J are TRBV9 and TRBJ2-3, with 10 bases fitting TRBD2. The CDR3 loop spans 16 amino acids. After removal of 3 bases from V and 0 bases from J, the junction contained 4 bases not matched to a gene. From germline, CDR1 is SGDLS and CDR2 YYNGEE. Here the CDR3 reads CASSAELAGSTDTQYF. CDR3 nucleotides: TGTGCCAGCAGCGCAGAACTAGCGGGGAGCACAGATACGCAGTATTTT.

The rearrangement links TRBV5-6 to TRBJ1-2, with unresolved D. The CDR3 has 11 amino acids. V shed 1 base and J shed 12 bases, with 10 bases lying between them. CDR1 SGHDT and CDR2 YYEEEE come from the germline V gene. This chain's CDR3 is CASSLLGLDTF. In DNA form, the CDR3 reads TGTGCCAGCAGCTTGTTAGGGTTGGACACCTTC.

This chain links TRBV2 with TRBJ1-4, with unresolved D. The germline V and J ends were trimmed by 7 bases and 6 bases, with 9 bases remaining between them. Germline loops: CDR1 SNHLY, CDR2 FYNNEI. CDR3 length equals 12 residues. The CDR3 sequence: CASNPSDEKLFF. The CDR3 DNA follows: TGTGCCAGCAACCCATCGGATGAAAAACTGTTTTTT.

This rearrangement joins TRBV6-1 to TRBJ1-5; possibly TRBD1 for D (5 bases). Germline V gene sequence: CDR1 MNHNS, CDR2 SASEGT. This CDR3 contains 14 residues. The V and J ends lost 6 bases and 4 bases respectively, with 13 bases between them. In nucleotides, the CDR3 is TGTGCCAGCAGGGCAGGGCAGAGTAATCAGCCCCAGCATTTT. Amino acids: CASRAGQSNQPQHF.

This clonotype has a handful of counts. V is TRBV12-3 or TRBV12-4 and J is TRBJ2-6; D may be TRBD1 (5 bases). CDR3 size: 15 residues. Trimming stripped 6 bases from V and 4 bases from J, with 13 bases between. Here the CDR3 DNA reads TGTGCCAGCAGCCAAGGGGCTAACGGGGCCAACGTCCTGACTTTC. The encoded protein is CASSQGANGANVLTF.

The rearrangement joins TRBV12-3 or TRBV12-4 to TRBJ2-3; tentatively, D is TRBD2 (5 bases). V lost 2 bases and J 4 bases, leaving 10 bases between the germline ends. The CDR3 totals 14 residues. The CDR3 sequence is CASSLNSGADTQYF. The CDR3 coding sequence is TGTGCCAGCAGTTTAAACAGCGGAGCAGATACGCAGTATTTT.

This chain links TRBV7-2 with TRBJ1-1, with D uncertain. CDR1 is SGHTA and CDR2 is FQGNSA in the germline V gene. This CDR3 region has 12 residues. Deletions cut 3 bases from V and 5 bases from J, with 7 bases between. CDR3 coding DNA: TGTGCCAGCAGCTTTAGCGAAACTGAAGCTTTCTTT. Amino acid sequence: CASSFSETEAFF.

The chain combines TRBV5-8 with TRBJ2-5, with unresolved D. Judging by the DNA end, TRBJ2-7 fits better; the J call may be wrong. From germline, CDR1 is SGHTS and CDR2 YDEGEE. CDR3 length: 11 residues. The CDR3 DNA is TGTGCCAGCACCGACCTTTACGAGCAGTACTTC. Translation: CASTDLYEQYF.

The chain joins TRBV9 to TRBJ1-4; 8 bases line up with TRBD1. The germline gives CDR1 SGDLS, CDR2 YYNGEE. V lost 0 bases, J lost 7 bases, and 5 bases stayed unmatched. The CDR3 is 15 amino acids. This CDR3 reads CASSVGQGAREKLFF. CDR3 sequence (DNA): TGTGCCAGCAGCGTAGGTCAGGGGGCGCGTGAAAAACTGTTTTTT.

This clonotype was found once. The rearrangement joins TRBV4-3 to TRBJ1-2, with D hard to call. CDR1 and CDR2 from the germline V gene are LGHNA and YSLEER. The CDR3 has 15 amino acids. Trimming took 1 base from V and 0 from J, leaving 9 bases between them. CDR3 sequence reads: CASSQVLGANYGYTF. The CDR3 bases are TGCGCCAGCAGCCAAGTTTTGGGAGCTAACTATGGCTACACCTTC.

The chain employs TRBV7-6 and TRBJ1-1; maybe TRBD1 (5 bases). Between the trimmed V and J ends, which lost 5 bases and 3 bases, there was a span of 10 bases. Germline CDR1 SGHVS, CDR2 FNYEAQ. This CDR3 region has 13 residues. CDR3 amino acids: CASSTGRDTEAFF. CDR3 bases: TGTGCCAGCAGCACGGGGCGGGACACTGAAGCTTTCTTT.

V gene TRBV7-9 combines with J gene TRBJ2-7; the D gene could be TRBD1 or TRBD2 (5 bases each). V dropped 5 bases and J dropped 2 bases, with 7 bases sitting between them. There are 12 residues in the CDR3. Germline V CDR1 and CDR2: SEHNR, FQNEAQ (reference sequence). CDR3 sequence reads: CASSGGPYEQYF. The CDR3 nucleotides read TGTGCCAGCAGCGGGGGACCCTACGAGCAGTACTTC.